The entry that follows covers one T cell receptor beta chain sequence. This sample was taken from a study of CD8 T cells in Susac syndrome. Reverse transcription of about 0.45 to 1 ug RNA was performed with random hexamers. TCRdb reprocessed the immunoSEQ multiplex PCR reads with MiXCR, giving one entry per CDR3 protein. The sample has about 250,000 distinct CDR3 sequences, 93% seen once. CDR1 MNHNS and CDR2 SASEGT come from the germline V gene. CDR3 length equals 16 residues. Trimming left V 5 bases short and J 3 bases short, with 19 bases between. Material: CD4+ T cells from PBMCs. The chain employs TRBV6-1 and TRBJ2-5; D unclear. The receptor's source is a human donor with multiple sclerosis. For the CDR3, the DNA is TGTGCCAGCAGTCCGTCAGTCTCAATTACCAAAGAGACCCAGTACTTC. This translates into CASSPSVSITKETQYF.